Following are 14 T cell receptor beta chains from one sample sequenced in a study of cytomegalovirus exposure and HLA in healthy donors. This PCR relied on a set of 60 Vbeta primers and 13 Jbeta primers. Profiled with immunoSEQ multiplex PCR; TCRdb holds only in-frame clones, not every one. This sample has about 180,000 clones, with 65% to 90% found just once. Sequencing was performed on PBMCs. These receptors all come from a girl aged 2-10 years in good health and CMV-seropositive.

The genes are TRBV10-3 and TRBJ1-1; 7 nucleotides line up with TRBD1. The CDR3 spans 14 residues. Germline CDR1 is ENHRY and CDR2 is SYGVKD. The junction had 7 bases not matched to a gene; V was cut back by 7 bases and J by 2 bases. The CDR3 nucleotides read TGTGCCATCACTAGGAGGGGGCCAAACACTGAAGCTTTCTTT. Residues: CAITRRGPNTEAFF.

For this clone: The junction differs from germline at one of its ends, possibly a read error. This CDR3 is also generated by other DNA sequences in the sample. The chain is built from TRBV13 and TRBJ2-7, with 8 bases lining up with TRBD1. There are 15 residues in the CDR3. Germline-derived CDR1 and CDR2 are PRHDT and FYEKMQ (reference sequence). The CDR3 DNA follows: TGCGCCAGCAGCTTATTTGGCAGGGGGCTTTGGGAGCAGTACTTC. This encodes CASSLFGRGLWEQYF.

The V call is TRBV13, the J call TRBJ2-1; the match to TRBD1 covers 11 bases. Germline V gene lookup returns CDR1 PRHDT and CDR2 FYEKMQ (reference sequence). J was trimmed by 8 bases and V by 2 bases; bases with no gene match: 11. The CDR3 runs 17 residues. The CDR3 reads CASSLWTGGSVRDEQFF. DNA for the CDR3: TGTGCCAGCAGCTTATGGACAGGGGGCTCCGTACGCGATGAGCAGTTCTTC.

This chain uses TRBV19 with TRBJ1-3; TRBD1 matches 8 bases. Germline CDR1 and CDR2: LNHDA and SQIVND (reference sequence). The CDR3 totals 13 residues. The ends lost 10 bases at V and 4 bases at J; junction bases unmatched: 6. Written as DNA, the CDR3 is TGTGCCACGAGGACAGGGTCAGGAAACACCATATATTTT. Amino acids: CATRTGSGNTIYF.

This clone has a handful of counts. The V gene is TRBV19, the J gene TRBJ1-2, with D perhaps matching TRBD1 (6 bases). Per the germline V gene, CDR1 is LNHDA and CDR2 is SQIVND (reference sequence). V was shortened by 11 bases and J by 10 bases, with 20 bases between the two germline ends. The CDR3 sequence is 12 residues long. The CDR3 nucleotides are TGTGCCGAAACACCCCGGACAGCTACCTACACCTTC. It yields the protein CAETPRTATYTF.

This clone showed up just once. V and J are TRBV5-1 and TRBJ2-7; 9 positions agree with TRBD1. J lost 3 bases, V lost 7 bases, and 8 bases had no gene match. CDR1 and CDR2 (germline): SGHRS, YFSETQ. The CDR3 covers 14 residues. CDR3 DNA sequence: TGCGCCAGCGCCGGGCTGGGACAGGGCTACGAGCAGTACTTC. This encodes CASAGLGQGYEQYF.

The rearrangement links TRBV4-2 to TRBJ2-3, with 11 bases matching TRBD2. The CDR3 has 15 residues. Germline V gene lookup returns CDR1 LGHNA and CDR2 YNFKEQ. V lost 3 bases and J lost 4; bases outside the gene matches: 3. As DNA, the CDR3 is TGTGCCAGCAGCCAGACTAGCGGGAATTCAGATACGCAGTATTTT. As protein: CASSQTSGNSDTQYF.

The rearrangement links TRBV30 to TRBJ1-2, with D hard to call. V lost 4 bases to trimming and J lost 0 bases, with 15 bases between them. Looked up from germline, CDR1 is GTSNPN and CDR2 is SVGIG (reference sequence). This CDR3 spans 15 amino acids. CDR3 region: CAWTPGGVANYGYTF. The CDR3 DNA follows: TGTGCCTGGACTCCAGGCGGGGTAGCTAACTATGGCTACACCTTC. The variable domain in full, completed from reference TRBV30 and TRBJ1-2, reads SQTIHQWPATLVQPVGSPLSLECTVEGTSNPNLYWYRQAAGRGLQLLFYSVGIGQISSEVPQNLSASRPQDRQFILSSKKLLLSDSGFYLCAWTPGGVANYGYTFGSGTRLTVV.

The chain is built from TRBV5-8 and TRBJ2-5, with 11 positions matching TRBD1. The end of the DNA fits TRBJ2-7 better, so the J call may be wrong. The CDR3 is 15 residues long. CDR1 and CDR2 from the germline V gene are SGHTS and YDEGEE. CDR3 region: CASRRSGTGGSEQYF. In DNA, the CDR3 is TGTGCCAGCAGAAGGTCCGGGACAGGGGGGTCCGAGCAGTACTTC.

The genes are TRBV25-1 and TRBJ2-2, with TRBD1 as a possible D gene (6 bases). Between the trimmed V and J ends, which lost 7 bases and 2 bases, there was a span of 11 bases. CDR3 length: 14 residues. The germline gives CDR1 MGHDK, CDR2 SYGVNS. The CDR3 loop is CASIDRRNTGELFF. DNA of the CDR3: TGTGCCAGCATCGACAGGAGAAACACCGGGGAGCTGTTTTTT.

The chain combines TRBV28 with TRBJ1-5; 9 nucleotides align to TRBD1. The germline CDR1 and CDR2 sequences are MDHEN and SYDVKM. J lost 6 bases, V lost 7 bases, and 7 bases had no gene match. The CDR3 covers 14 residues. The CDR3 here is CASKGDRDAQPQHF. The CDR3 DNA follows: TGTGCCAGCAAGGGGGACAGGGATGCTCAGCCCCAGCATTTT.

The chain's CDR3 is CASSLADGRGTDTQYF. The CDR3 region has the DNA TGCGCCAGCAGCTTGGCCGACGGGAGAGGGACAGATACGCAGTATTTT. The V and J genes are TRBV5-1 and TRBJ2-3, with TRBD2 as a possible D gene (6 bases). From germline, CDR1 is SGHRS and CDR2 YFSETQ. Trimming took off 0 bases at V and 3 bases at J, with 14 bases between the two ends. The CDR3 sequence is 16 residues long. Drawing the rest from reference TRBV5-1 and TRBJ2-3, the complete variable domain is KAGVTQTPRYLIKTRGQQVTLSCSPISGHRSVSWYQQTPGQGLQFLFEYFSETQRNKGNFPGRFSGRQFSNSRSEMNVSTLELGDSALYLCASSLADGRGTDTQYFGPGTRLTVL.

The chain joins TRBV29-1 to TRBJ2-3; D ambiguous. Germline values: CDR1 SQVTM, CDR2 ANQGSEA. CDR3 size: 14 residues. V gave up 3 bases and J gave up 0 bases, with 10 bases separating them. CDR3 nucleotides: TGCAGCGTTGAGCTCCCAGAAAGCACAGATACGCAGTATTTT. Amino acids: CSVELPESTDTQYF.

For the CDR3, the DNA is TGTGCCAGCAGCTTAAACACCCGGGACAGCTATGGCTACACCTTC. Amino acids: CASSLNTRDSYGYTF. The rearrangement uses TRBV11-2 and TRBJ1-2; 7 positions match TRBD1. Germline CDR1 reads SGHAT; CDR2 reads FQNNGV. V dropped 2 bases and J dropped 4; count of bases not matched to a gene: 7. The CDR3 totals 15 residues.